The 4 T cell receptor beta chains reported below all come from one sample, sequenced in a study of lymphopenia after photon versus proton radiotherapy. Measured with immunoSEQ multiplex PCR; TCRdb has only the in-frame clones, and not every one. The table shows approximately 30,000 clones, with 94% occurring only once. Specimen: peripheral blood, collected from a patient treated with photon-based radiotherapy. The receptors were gathered from a woman between 45 and 60 years old with cholangiocarcinoma.

The chain carries TRBV6-5 and TRBJ1-2; 7 nucleotides match TRBD1. Germline loops: CDR1 MNHEY, CDR2 SVGAGI. CDR3 size: 15 residues. V gave up 0 bases and J gave up 3 bases; unmatched junction bases: 4. CDR3: CASSYSGRGDYGYTF. In nucleotides, the CDR3 is TGTGCCAGCAGTTACTCGGGCAGGGGGGACTATGGCTACACCTTC.

This rearrangement joins TRBV7-9 to TRBJ1-2; D is uncertain. The V gene lost 1 base and the J gene lost 4 bases, with 7 bases spanning the gap. The CDR3 contains 13 residues. Germline CDR1 reads SEHNR; CDR2 reads FQNEAQ (reference sequence). CDR3 in DNA: TGTGCCAGCAGCTTAGAAAGTTCCTATGGCTACACCTTC. Its translation is CASSLESSYGYTF.

This clone was picked up one time. The rearrangement links TRBV7-9 to TRBJ2-1, with 9 bases fitting TRBD2. The CDR3 is 19 residues long. With 1 base clipped from V and 7 bases from J, the junction kept 17 bases outside the gene matches. From germline, CDR1 is SEHNR and CDR2 FQNEAQ (reference sequence). The CDR3 coding sequence is TGTGCCAGCAGCTTAGGCCTCGGGTTAGCGGGGGACAAGGGGAATGAGCAGTTCTTC. Translation gives CASSLGLGLAGDKGNEQFF.

The V call is TRBV25-1, the J call TRBJ2-5; a weak D match, TRBD2 (7 bases). The V gene's germline CDR1 is MGHDK and CDR2 SYGVNS. The V end was cut by 6 bases, the J end by 5 bases, with 13 bases between. The CDR3 runs 13 residues. CDR3 nucleotide sequence: TGTGCCAGCAGCCGAGGGGGGGCGGAGACCCAGTACTTC. Encoded protein: CASSRGGAETQYF.